A single sample is the source of the 8 T cell receptor beta chains below, sequenced in a study of cytomegalovirus exposure and HLA in healthy donors. PCR employed 60 Vbeta and 13 Jbeta primers. The protocol was immunoSEQ multiplex PCR, while the TCRdb copy is restricted to in-frame clones and leaves out a portion. There are about 140,000 clones in the sample; roughly 76% occur only once, and 1.5% to 2% lies in the top ten. Material: PBMCs. Receptors originate from a female donor in good health and CMV-seronegative.

This rearrangement joins TRBV6-5 to TRBJ2-2, with 8 bases matching TRBD1. Germline CDR1 is MNHEY and CDR2 is SVGAGI. V lost 6 bases and J lost 6; bases outside the gene matches: 6. The CDR3 length is 14 residues. The CDR3, as DNA: TGTGCCAGCAGGGATGCAGGGGGCTCCGGGGAGCTGTTTTTT. Encoded protein: CASRDAGGSGELFF.

This chain uses TRBV6-6 with TRBJ1-1; D perhaps matches TRBD1 (6 bases). Germline V gives CDR1 MNHNY, CDR2 SVGAGI (reference sequence). V was shortened by 3 bases and J by 4 bases, with 15 bases between the two germline ends. The CDR3 contains 15 residues. For the CDR3, the DNA is TGTGCCAGCAGTTATGGGACAACCAGAAGCACTGAAGCTTTCTTT. Translation gives CASSYGTTRSTEAFF.

This clone has just a few counts. The rearrangement joins TRBV5-6 to TRBJ1-1, with TRBD1 identical over 7 bases. This CDR3 comprises 14 residues. The V segment lost 4 bases and the J segment 8 bases; nucleotides outside the gene matches: 11. The germline gives CDR1 SGHDT, CDR2 YYEEEE. The CDR3 sequence is CASSLTRQGIEAFF. The CDR3 DNA sequence: TGTGCCAGCAGCCTGACCCGACAGGGCATCGAAGCTTTCTTT.

This clone has only a few counts. V gene TRBV6-1 combines with J gene TRBJ2-7; TRBD2 aligns across 7 bases. V shed 10 bases and J 4 bases; nucleotides not matched to a gene: 10. The CDR3 sequence is 13 residues long. The V gene's germline CDR1 is MNHNS and CDR2 SASEGT. The CDR3 DNA follows: TGTGCCACCTCAGAGGGAGGGCCGTACGAGCAGTACTTC. Amino acid sequence: CATSEGGPYEQYF.

The chain combines TRBV5-1 with TRBJ2-1; 9 bases fit TRBD1. This CDR3 has 15 residues. CDR1 is SGHRS, CDR2 YFSETQ, per germline. V gave up 4 bases and J gave up 0 bases; unmatched junction bases: 2. The CDR3, as DNA: TGCGCCAGCAGCGAGGGACAGGGCTCCTACAATGAGCAGTTCTTC. As protein: CASSEGQGSYNEQFF.

There are a few counts of this clone. V is TRBV7-9 and J is TRBJ2-1; a possible D gene is TRBD2 (5 bases). Trimming took 3 bases from V and 1 from J, leaving 10 bases between them. The CDR3 contains 15 residues. Germline loops: CDR1 SEHNR, CDR2 FQNEAQ (reference sequence). The CDR3: CASSLGRGSYNEQFF. Written as DNA, the CDR3 is TGTGCCAGCAGCTTGGGTAGAGGGTCCTACAATGAGCAGTTCTTC.

This rearrangement joins TRBV10-1 to TRBJ2-1; D is undetermined. V shed 8 bases and J shed 4 bases, with 12 bases lying between them. Germline-derived CDR1 and CDR2 are WNHNN and SYGVQD (reference sequence). The CDR3 consists of 13 residues. The CDR3 here is CASGTGSYNEQFF. DNA of the CDR3: TGCGCCAGCGGTACCGGGTCGTACAATGAGCAGTTCTTC.

V gene TRBV12-5 combines with J gene TRBJ1-2, with unresolved D. The CDR3 consists of 12 residues. The germline V gene encodes CDR1 LGHNT and CDR2 FRNRAP. Trimming left V 2 bases short and J 3 bases short, with 4 bases between. Here the CDR3 reads CASGLSDYGYTF. The CDR3, as DNA: TGTGCTAGTGGTTTGTCAGACTATGGCTACACCTTC.